The sample holds many counts of the clone carrying this TCR beta chain. Antigen: not known. V was cut by 2 bases and J by 4 bases, with 15 bases left in between. The CDR3 consists of 15 residues. Germline CDR1 is SGHAT and CDR2 is FQNNGV. The sorted libraries started from approximately 1 million CD4+ or CD8+ T cells. The sample comes from a study of neurological immune-mediated disorders. General study findings and limits: Because no CDR3 amino acid sequences were shared across subjects by expanded clones, private repertoires were suggested in all groups.

A 10-nucleotide random UMI tagged transcripts in template-switch 5'RACE cDNA synthesis. TCRdb reanalysed the 5' RACE reads using MiXCR and keeps one entry per CDR3 protein. The sample lists about 18,000 distinct CDR3 sequences, approximately 14% occurring once. The genes are TRBV11-2 and TRBJ2-7; D is possibly TRBD2 (7 bases). This TCR was sampled from a woman aged 55-69 years with HTLV-1-associated myelopathy (HAM/TSP). Sequenced: CD4+ T cells from blood. CDR3 loop: CASSLRGGGEYEQYF. The CDR3 bases are TGTGCCAGCAGCTTAAGGGGGGGAGGCGAGTACGAGCAGTACTTC.